The 32 T cell receptor beta chains below all came from one sample that was sequenced in a study of monozygotic twins with cystic fibrosis. Assay: immunoSEQ multiplex PCR; the TCRdb copy retains only in-frame clones and omits some. The profile shows around 36,000 clones, approximately 67% of them singletons. Sequencing used blood. Receptors were obtained from a girl aged 5-17 years with cystic fibrosis.

The chain couples TRBV6-4 to TRBJ2-3; 7 bases fit TRBD2. Looked up from germline, CDR1 is MRHNA and CDR2 is SNTAGT. V lost 3 bases and J lost 3; bases outside the gene matches: 0. The CDR3 has 13 amino acids. CDR3 DNA sequence: TGTGCCAGCAGTGAGCGGGAGACAGATACGCAGTATTTT. Protein product: CASSERETDTQYF.

The chain recombines TRBV6-1 with TRBJ2-3, with 9 bases aligning to TRBD2. CDR1 is MNHNS and CDR2 is SASEGT in the germline V gene. The CDR3 has 13 residues. Trimming at V came to 10 bases and at J to 3 bases, leaving 5 bases not matched to a gene. CDR3 protein: CAIRGGGTDTQYF. The CDR3 DNA is TGTGCCATCCGCGGGGGGGGGACAGATACGCAGTATTTT.

This clone was recorded a few times. This rearrangement joins TRBV18 to TRBJ1-2; no firm D call. The V end lost 4 bases, the J end lost 6 bases, and 12 bases lay between the germline ends. The CDR3 covers 13 residues. CDR1 and CDR2 from the germline V gene are KGHSH and LQKENI. The CDR3 nucleotides read TGTGCCAGCTCACTGCTAGGGAATGATGGCTACACCTTC. It encodes CASSLLGNDGYTF.

This clone was counted a few times. The chain recombines TRBV20-1 with TRBJ1-1; weak D call: TRBD1 (5 bases). The CDR3 has 10 residues. With 6 bases removed from V and 3 bases from J, the gap between germline ends came to 5 bases. Germline assignment: CDR1 DFQATT and CDR2 SNEGSKA (reference sequence). CDR3 nucleotide sequence: TGCAGTGCAGGGGACACTGAAGCTTTCTTT. It translates to CSAGDTEAFF.

This chain connects TRBV7-2 to TRBJ2-7; D is ambiguous. In germline, CDR1 is SGHTA, CDR2 FQGNSA. Trimming pared 0 bases from V and 6 bases from J, leaving 6 bases between. The CDR3 totals 12 residues. The DNA for the CDR3 is TGTGCCAGCAGCTTAGCTCCCCCCGAGCAGTACTTC. It codes for CASSLAPPEQYF.

The chain carries TRBV18 and TRBJ1-4; D unclear. CDR1 KGHSH and CDR2 LQKENI come from the germline V gene. Trimming pared 2 bases from V and 4 bases from J, leaving 14 bases between. The CDR3 is 16 amino acids. The CDR3 DNA sequence: TGTGCCAGCTCACCAGGCGGGGTCATGAATAATGAAAAACTGTTTTTT. This sequence encodes CASSPGGVMNNEKLFF.

The rearrangement joins TRBV5-1 to TRBJ2-3, with 8 bases aligning to TRBD2. The trim removed 0 bases at V and 6 bases at J, leaving 6 bases unmatched. The CDR3 covers 15 residues. Germline assignment: CDR1 SGHRS and CDR2 YFSETQ. Here the CDR3 DNA reads TGCGCCAGCAGCTTGGTGGGTAGCGGGATTGATACGCAGTATTTT. Residues: CASSLVGSGIDTQYF.

This clone has only one observation. The chain recombines TRBV5-6 with TRBJ1-1; no firm D call. V was cut by 0 bases and J by 1 base, with 7 bases left in between. The CDR3 consists of 14 residues. Per germline, CDR1 SGHDT and CDR2 YYEEEE. CDR3 bases: TGTGCCAGCAGCTTGGATAATTGGAACACTGAAGCTTTCTTT. Its translation: CASSLDNWNTEAFF.

This chain joins TRBV6-5 and TRBJ1-1; no clear D gene. Trimming took off 7 bases at V and 4 bases at J, with 13 bases between the two ends. Germline CDR1 and CDR2: MNHEY and SVGAGI. This CDR3 is built from 13 residues. CDR3 residues: CASTSFSGTEAFF. The DNA of the CDR3 is TGTGCCAGCACGTCCTTTTCCGGCACTGAAGCTTTCTTT.

The chain links TRBV14 to TRBJ2-3; a weak D match, TRBD2 (5 bases). The CDR3 length is 17 residues. Germline V gene lookup returns CDR1 SGHDN and CDR2 FVKESK. Trimming removed 4 bases at V and 2 bases at J, with 19 bases between. The CDR3 coding sequence is TGTGCCAGCAGCCGATTGGGAGCCGGGAAACTCACAGATACGCAGTATTTT. Amino acid sequence: CASSRLGAGKLTDTQYF.

This clone was counted once. The chain uses TRBV27 and TRBJ2-5, with D possibly TRBD2 on 5 matching bases. Looked up from germline, CDR1 is MNHEY and CDR2 is SMNVEV (reference sequence). The CDR3 contains 12 residues. The V end was cut by 3 bases, the J end by 7 bases, with 9 bases between. CDR3 sequence (DNA): TGTGCCAGCAGTTTTCCCGGGGTGACCCAGTACTTC. Protein product: CASSFPGVTQYF.

This chain links TRBV30 with TRBJ2-3, with D possibly being TRBD1 (6 bases). The CDR3 extends over 14 amino acids. Germline V gives CDR1 GTSNPN, CDR2 SVGIG (reference sequence). Deletions cut 1 base from V and 4 bases from J, with 12 bases between. CDR3 protein: CAWSEPRGADTQYF. CDR3 coding DNA: TGTGCCTGGAGTGAACCCAGGGGAGCAGATACGCAGTATTTT. Drawing the rest from reference TRBV30 and TRBJ2-3, the complete variable domain is SQTIHQWPATLVQPVGSPLSLECTVEGTSNPNLYWYRQAAGRGLQLLFYSVGIGQISSEVPQNLSASRPQDRQFILSSKKLLLSDSGFYLCAWSEPRGADTQYFGPGTRLTVL.

This chain connects TRBV2 to TRBJ2-7, with 7 bases lining up with TRBD2. Germline-derived CDR1 and CDR2 are SNHLY and FYNNEI. The CDR3 has 16 residues. With V trimmed by 5 bases and J by 8 bases, 18 bases remained unmatched. CDR3 DNA sequence: TGTGCCAGCAGTCCTTTCGGGGGGACCACCACCGGGAAGCAGTACGTC. Translating gives CASSPFGGTTTGKQYV.

The J gene is TRBJ2-3, the V gene TRBV20-1; D call uncertain. Trimming removed 4 bases at V and 4 bases at J, with 6 bases between. Germline V gene sequence: CDR1 DFQATT, CDR2 SNEGSKA (reference sequence). The CDR3 length is 11 residues. The CDR3 DNA reads as TGCAGTGCTACCGAAGCAGATACGCAGTATTTT. Translating gives CSATEADTQYF.

The chain employs TRBV10-3 and TRBJ2-7, with D possibly being TRBD1 or TRBD2 (6 bases each). There are 20 residues in the CDR3. The V and J ends lost 0 bases and 2 bases respectively, with 26 bases between them. Looked up from germline, CDR1 is ENHRY and CDR2 is SYGVKD. CDR3 in DNA: TGTGCCATCAGTGAGTCGGGGGCAGCGGGTGTATCGGTTATTCCCTACGAGCAGTACTTC. This sequence encodes CAISESGAAGVSVIPYEQYF.

The CDR3 protein is CSVIWASYEQYF. DNA of the CDR3: TGCAGCGTTATTTGGGCCTCCTACGAGCAGTACTTC. This sequence joins TRBV29-1 and TRBJ2-7; no definite D call. Germline assignment: CDR1 SQVTM and CDR2 ANQGSEA. There are 12 residues in the CDR3. V dropped 5 bases and J dropped 0 bases, with 8 bases sitting between them.

V is TRBV9 and J is TRBJ2-3; D not certain. Germline CDR1 and CDR2: SGDLS and YYNGEE. V was cut by 0 bases and J by 2 bases, with 13 bases left in between. This CDR3 contains 16 residues. CDR3 nucleotides: TGTGCCAGCAGCGTAGGAGGTCTTTCTAACACAGATACGCAGTATTTT. This codes for CASSVGGLSNTDTQYF.

The chain couples TRBV20-1 to TRBJ2-5; D call uncertain. Per germline, CDR1 DFQATT and CDR2 SNEGSKA (reference sequence). Trimming took 5 bases from V and 7 from J, leaving 11 bases between them. There are 11 residues in the CDR3. The CDR3 sequence is CSAPMMGTQYF. The CDR3 region has the DNA TGCAGTGCTCCCATGATGGGGACCCAGTACTTC.

The J gene is TRBJ1-1, the V gene TRBV19; D remains ambiguous. The CDR3 sequence is 13 residues long. The germline V gene has CDR1 LNHDA and CDR2 SQIVND (reference sequence). The V end was cut by 8 bases, the J end by 4 bases, with 14 bases between. CDR3 in DNA: TGTGCCAGTTACGGTGGTTTCGGCACTGAAGCTTTCTTT. Translation: CASYGGFGTEAFF. The variable domain in full, with the rest retrieved from reference TRBV19 and TRBJ1-1, is DGGITQSPKYLFRKEGQNVTLSCEQNLNHDAMYWYRQDPGQGLRLIYYSQIVNDFQKGDIAEGYSVSREKKESFPLTVTSAQKNPTAFYLCASYGGFGTEAFFGQGTRLTVV.

The chain combines TRBV30 with TRBJ2-1; the D is unclear. V lost 7 bases, J lost 6 bases, and 7 bases lay in between. CDR1 and CDR2 from the germline V gene are GTSNPN and SVGIG (reference sequence). This CDR3 contains 10 residues. The CDR3 loop reads CALRGNEQFF. CDR3 sequence (DNA): TGTGCCTTGCGCGGCAATGAGCAGTTCTTC. The complete variable domain, with remaining parts taken from reference TRBV30 and TRBJ2-1, reads SQTIHQWPATLVQPVGSPLSLECTVEGTSNPNLYWYRQAAGRGLQLLFYSVGIGQISSEVPQNLSASRPQDRQFILSSKKLLLSDSGFYLCALRGNEQFFGPGTRLTVL.

The chain has TRBV9 and TRBJ1-1; TRBD1 might be the D (5 bases). Trimming removed 0 bases at V and 5 bases at J, with 23 bases between. The CDR3 totals 18 residues. Germline values: CDR1 SGDLS, CDR2 YYNGEE. The CDR3 DNA sequence: TGTGCCAGCAGCGTAGACCCCCTTGGGACCGGGGAGAGGACTGAAGCTTTCTTT. Amino acid sequence: CASSVDPLGTGERTEAFF.

The chain uses TRBV29-1 and TRBJ2-1, with no clear D. The CDR3 length is 11 residues. Between the trimmed V and J ends, which lost 8 bases and 9 bases, there was a span of 14 bases. Germline V lookup: CDR1 SQVTM, CDR2 ANQGSEA. Written as DNA, the CDR3 is TGCAGCCCCCTTAGTGGAGCTGAGCAGTTCTTC. It is translated as CSPLSGAEQFF.

V is TRBV6-5 and J is TRBJ2-2; no clear D gene. Between the trimmed V and J ends, which lost 6 bases and 0 bases, there was a span of 5 bases. This CDR3 contains 13 residues. Looked up from germline, CDR1 is MNHEY and CDR2 is SVGAGI. The CDR3 protein is CASSTANTGELFF. As DNA, the CDR3 is TGTGCCAGCAGCACAGCGAACACCGGGGAGCTGTTTTTT.

The chain carries TRBV10-3 and TRBJ1-1; D gene ambiguous. CDR3 length: 15 residues. Germline V gene lookup returns CDR1 ENHRY and CDR2 SYGVKD. Trimming removed 5 bases from V and 0 bases from J, with 13 bases in between. CDR3 in DNA: TGTGCCATCAGTCCCAGAGGGAGGTTGAACACTGAAGCTTTCTTT. It yields the protein CAISPRGRLNTEAFF.

This chain joins TRBV7-3 and TRBJ2-7; unclear D gene. The CDR3 extends over 14 amino acids. The V end was cut by 2 bases, the J end by 0 bases, with 8 bases between. Germline V lookup: CDR1 SGHTA, CDR2 FQGTGA. CDR3 amino acids: CASSLDGSSYEQYF. In DNA form, the CDR3 reads TGTGCCAGCAGCTTAGATGGCAGCTCCTACGAGCAGTACTTC.

This chain connects TRBV2 to TRBJ1-1; D gene unclear. CDR3 size: 13 residues. Trimming removed 4 bases from V and 0 bases from J, with 6 bases in between. CDR1 SNHLY and CDR2 FYNNEI come from the germline V gene. CDR3 protein: CASSGEMNTEAFF. The CDR3 DNA sequence: TGTGCCAGCAGTGGCGAAATGAACACTGAAGCTTTCTTT.

The chain uses TRBV7-3 and TRBJ2-2; D not certain. The germline V gene has CDR1 SGHTA and CDR2 FQGTGA. The CDR3 length is 13 residues. Trimming removed 6 bases from V and 5 bases from J, with 10 bases in between. CDR3 region: CASSSRRTGELFF. In DNA, the CDR3 is TGTGCCAGCAGTTCCCGACGGACCGGGGAGCTGTTTTTT.

The V and J genes are TRBV9 and TRBJ2-5; the D gene is possibly TRBD2 (5 bases). This CDR3 comprises 16 residues. V was clipped by 0 bases and J by 1 base, with 13 bases between them. Per germline, CDR1 SGDLS and CDR2 YYNGEE. The CDR3, as DNA: TGTGCCAGCAGCGTAGCTGGGGAGCAGAGCCAAGAGACCCAGTACTTC. Translating it yields CASSVAGEQSQETQYF.

This clone was detected only once. V usage is TRBV5-1 and J usage is TRBJ2-7, with TRBD2 matching over 10 bases. Germline CDR1 is SGHRS and CDR2 is YFSETQ. The CDR3 length is 14 residues. After removal of 8 bases from V and 5 bases from J, the junction contained 10 bases not matched to a gene. For the CDR3, the DNA is TGCGCCAGTTCCAAACTAGCGGGATCCCACGAGCAGTACTTC. It codes for CASSKLAGSHEQYF.

This clone was recorded once. The V call is TRBV11-3, the J call TRBJ2-1; D is unresolved. Per the germline V gene, CDR1 is SGHNT and CDR2 is YENEEA. V lost 5 bases and J lost 5, with 10 bases in between. The CDR3 covers 13 residues. Here the CDR3 DNA reads TGTGCCAGCAGCCCCGACCCCCACAATGAGCAGTTCTTC. This encodes CASSPDPHNEQFF.

J is TRBJ2-4 and V is TRBV2; the D is unclear. The V gene's germline CDR1 is SNHLY and CDR2 FYNNEI. The V end was cut by 6 bases, the J end by 1 base, with 16 bases between. The CDR3 extends over 16 amino acids. Written as DNA, the CDR3 is TGTGCCAGCAGGGACGCGGATCAGTGGGCCAAAAACATTCAGTACTTC. This encodes CASRDADQWAKNIQYF.

The chain carries TRBV7-2 and TRBJ1-2; D not certain. CDR3 length: 14 amino acids. V lost 1 base, J lost 2 bases, and 8 bases lay in between. From germline, CDR1 is SGHTA and CDR2 FQGNSA. In DNA form, the CDR3 reads TGTGCCAGCAGCTTAGGGGCCCTGAACTATGGCTACACCTTC. Amino acids: CASSLGALNYGYTF.